The 9 T cell receptor beta chains reported below all come from one sample, sequenced in a study of cytomegalovirus exposure and HLA in healthy donors. The assay was immunoSEQ multiplex PCR, and TCRdb's table has in-frame clones only and misses some. The sample includes 260,000 or so clones, 90% of them seen just once. The sequencing input was PBMCs. The receptor set was obtained from a woman between 25 and 40 years old in good health and CMV-seronegative.

The CDR3 here is CASSLVGRSGGATGELFF. For the CDR3, the DNA is TGTGCCAGCAGTTTAGTTGGCCGCTCTGGTGGCGCCACCGGGGAGCTGTTTTTT. This sequence joins TRBV27 and TRBJ2-2; D is uncertain. V gave up 2 bases and J gave up 4 bases, with 20 bases separating them. The CDR3 is 18 amino acids. Germline CDR1 and CDR2: MNHEY and SMNVEV (reference sequence).

V gene TRBV7-2 combines with J gene TRBJ2-7, with 9 positions matching TRBD2. Germline CDR1 reads SGHTA; CDR2 reads FQGNSA. The CDR3 is made up of 13 amino acids. The CDR3 region has the DNA TGTGCTAGCGGGAGAGGAGGCTCCTACGAGCAGTACTTC. Amino acids: CASGRGGSYEQYF.

The rearrangement links TRBV29-1 to TRBJ1-2, with D maybe TRBD1 (5 bases). Trimming removed 4 bases from V and 3 bases from J, with 9 bases in between. Germline-derived CDR1 and CDR2 are SQVTM and ANQGSEA. The CDR3 runs to 12 residues. The CDR3 DNA follows: TGCAGCGTTGTTGCGGGACACTATGGCTACACCTTC. Protein product: CSVVAGHYGYTF. Supplemented by reference TRBV29-1 and TRBJ1-2, the full variable domain reads SAVISQKPSRDICQRGTSLTIQCQVDSQVTMMFWYRQQPGQSLTLIATANQGSEATYESGFVIDKFPISRPNLTFSTLTVSNMSPEDSSIYLCSVVAGHYGYTFGSGTRLTVV.

This chain connects TRBV29-1 to TRBJ2-2, with 13 nucleotides matching TRBD2. The trim removed 7 bases at V and 4 bases at J, leaving 6 bases unmatched. This CDR3 has 15 residues. Germline V gene lookup returns CDR1 SQVTM and CDR2 ANQGSEA. The CDR3 loop reads CSATTSGRGTGELFF. CDR3 nucleotide sequence: TGCAGCGCAACCACTAGCGGGAGGGGCACCGGGGAGCTGTTTTTT.

The chain joins TRBV10-2 to TRBJ2-3, with 7 bases matching TRBD1. Germline V CDR1 and CDR2: WSHSY, SAAADI. This CDR3 contains 15 residues. V dropped 1 base and J dropped 5; count of bases not matched to a gene: 6. The CDR3 nucleotides are TGCGCCAGCAGTGAGTGGCAGCAGGGGGTAGATACGCAGTATTTT. Its protein is CASSEWQQGVDTQYF.

This clone was recorded a few times. The CDR3 here is CASSDAGKYYGYTF. CDR3 coding DNA: TGTGCCAGCAGTGACGCAGGGAAGTACTATGGCTACACCTTC. The rearrangement joins TRBV6-1 to TRBJ1-2; possible D gene TRBD1, 5 bases. The CDR3 covers 14 residues. The germline gives CDR1 MNHNS, CDR2 SASEGT. The V end was cut by 3 bases, the J end by 3 bases, with 11 bases between.

V gene TRBV20-1 combines with J gene TRBJ2-1; D is uncertain. The V end was cut by 4 bases, the J end by 6 bases, with 7 bases between. This CDR3 has 11 residues. Germline CDR1 reads DFQATT; CDR2 reads SNEGSKA (reference sequence). The chain's CDR3 is CSATDGNEQFF. The CDR3 DNA follows: TGCAGTGCTACCGATGGCAATGAGCAGTTCTTC.

CDR3 DNA: TGTGCCAGTAGTACTACGACAGGGGACCCACCCTACGAGCAGTACTTC. Protein: CASSTTTGDPPYEQYF. The chain carries TRBV19 and TRBJ2-7; 8 bases fit TRBD1. Per germline, CDR1 LNHDA and CDR2 SQIVND (reference sequence). This CDR3 has 16 amino acids. Unmatched junction bases numbered 10, after V lost 4 bases and J lost 2 bases.

On this clone itself: The junction shows a germline mismatch at one end, possibly a read error. The V gene is TRBV29-1, the J gene TRBJ2-2; 8 bases fit TRBD1. The CDR3 length is 12 residues. Per the germline V gene, CDR1 is SQVTM and CDR2 is ANQGSEA. CDR3 in DNA: TGCAGCGTTGAACGTCTGGACAGGGAGGTGTTTTTT. It yields the protein CSVERLDREVFF.